This T cell receptor beta chain was sequenced during a study of T cell responses to AZD1222 COVID-19 vaccine. Broader study findings: With two AZD1222 doses given, Spike-specific TCR breadth and depth both rose.

Only in-frame clones appear in the TCRdb table, and some are missing; sequencing was by immunoSEQ multiplex PCR. This table holds about 140,000 clones, 75% to 95% found once. To note about this clone: Its antigen remains unknown.

This clonotype was sampled from an adult in good health. Sequencing was performed on peripheral blood, taken on day 0 of AZD1222 vaccination.

CDR3 in amino acids: CATSRDSLAGLFGRGGGGELFF. DNA for the CDR3: TGTGCCACCAGCAGAGATAGCTTAGCGGGACTCTTCGGGAGAGGAGGGGGCGGGGAGCTGTTTTTT. J is TRBJ2-2 and V is TRBV15, with TRBD2 identical over 8 bases. The CDR3 loop spans 22 amino acids. Germline V lookup: CDR1 LNHNV, CDR2 YYDKDF (reference sequence). Trimming at V came to 0 bases and at J to 7 bases, leaving 25 bases not matched to a gene.